The following is a T cell receptor beta chain sequence with its context. Its cognate antigen is unknown. This sample is part of a study of shared clonotypes between healthy human individuals. General study results and limits: Naive subsets, compared against memory subsets, generally had larger estimated richness values.

Partitioning of CD4+ cells yielded a CD45RA+ naive subset and a CD45RA-negative memory subset. The V gene end was trimmed by 6 bases and the J gene end by 0 bases; junction bases not matched to a gene: 6. Germline-derived CDR1 and CDR2 are LNHDA and SQIVND (reference sequence). This CDR3 is 15 amino acids long. Sequencing was performed with immunoSEQ multiplex PCR; in TCRdb, only in-frame clones are kept and a portion is missing. The sample includes some 650,000 clones, 97% of them seen just once. The chain carries TRBV19 and TRBJ2-7; TRBD2 matches at 9 bases. Sequenced sample: naive CD4+ T cells sorted from blood. Subset denoted: CD45RA+ positively selected. The source is a woman aged 25 to 45 in good health. CDR3 nucleotide sequence: TGTGCCAGTAGGGCTAGCGGGATTAGCTCCTACGAGCAGTACTTC. Translating it yields CASRASGISSYEQYF.